Listed below are T cell receptor beta chains from one sample, sequenced in a study of cytomegalovirus exposure and HLA in healthy donors. The assay was immunoSEQ multiplex PCR, and TCRdb's table has in-frame clones only and misses some. Here the sample spans 70,000 to 85,000 clones, roughly 63% being singletons. Sequenced sample: PBMCs. These receptors came from a man aged 25 to 45 in good health and CMV-seropositive. The conserved cysteine and the conserved F or W are not part of the CDR3 here. Each record gives: D gene, V gene, J gene, CDR3 protein. A D gene is named only where the DNA matches it firmly.

d_gene: TRBD2; v_gene: TRBV6-5; j_gene: TRBJ2-7; CDR3aa: ASSSRSGLVGEQY
d_gene: NA; v_gene: TRBV15; j_gene: TRBJ2-7; CDR3aa: ATSLGLWPYEQY
d_gene: NA; v_gene: TRBV19; j_gene: TRBJ1-6; CDR3aa: ASSPSLNPSSPLH
d_gene: NA; v_gene: TRBV18; j_gene: TRBJ1-3; CDR3aa: ASSERADSGNTIY
d_gene: NA; v_gene: TRBV2; j_gene: TRBJ2-7; CDR3aa: ASRGRTSYEQY
d_gene: NA; v_gene: TRBV25-1; j_gene: NA; CDR3aa: ASSESQGTYEQY
d_gene: NA; v_gene: TRBV25-1; j_gene: TRBJ2-2; CDR3aa: ASSEDRTAGFTGELF
d_gene: TRBD1; v_gene: TRBV19; j_gene: TRBJ2-3; CDR3aa: ASSTDRGPFPDTQY
d_gene: TRBD1; v_gene: TRBV9; j_gene: TRBJ1-2; CDR3aa: ASSVGDREYGYT
d_gene: NA; v_gene: TRBV10-3; j_gene: TRBJ2-7; CDR3aa: AISDGSYLHEQY
d_gene: NA; v_gene: TRBV5-5; j_gene: TRBJ2-7; CDR3aa: ASSPRLVAAYEQY
d_gene: NA; v_gene: TRBV7-3; j_gene: TRBJ1-1; CDR3aa: ASSAGLNTEAF
d_gene: TRBD2; v_gene: TRBV28; j_gene: TRBJ2-7; CDR3aa: ASSFQGGSYEQY
d_gene: TRBD2; v_gene: TRBV27; j_gene: TRBJ2-7; CDR3aa: ASSPSGGYEQY
d_gene: TRBD1; v_gene: TRBV10-3; j_gene: TRBJ2-5; CDR3aa: AISAKSGTGDEETQY
d_gene: NA; v_gene: TRBV6-5; j_gene: TRBJ1-1; CDR3aa: ASRHFRVTEAF
d_gene: NA; v_gene: TRBV5-4; j_gene: TRBJ1-2; CDR3aa: ASSLVQEGAYGYT
d_gene: NA; v_gene: TRBV27; j_gene: TRBJ1-5; CDR3aa: ASRDSSNQPQH
d_gene: TRBD2; v_gene: TRBV7-3; j_gene: TRBJ2-5; CDR3aa: ASSSSGGPETQY
d_gene: NA; v_gene: TRBV5-1; j_gene: TRBJ1-1; CDR3aa: ASSSGEGMNTEAF
d_gene: NA; v_gene: TRBV2; j_gene: TRBJ2-1; CDR3aa: ASARSNEQF
d_gene: TRBD2; v_gene: TRBV4-2; j_gene: TRBJ2-7; CDR3aa: ASSQDERGGSSYEQY
d_gene: NA; v_gene: TRBV18; j_gene: TRBJ2-3; CDR3aa: ASSPQTSPRRGDTQY
d_gene: TRBD1; v_gene: TRBV2; j_gene: TRBJ1-5; CDR3aa: ASKGEGAQPQH
d_gene: NA; v_gene: TRBV19; j_gene: TRBJ2-7; CDR3aa: ASSKGQVYEQY